This T cell receptor (beta chain) comes out of a study of shared clonotypes between healthy human individuals. Study in general: The donor pool was made up of two women and three men aged 18 to 49.

Execution of the assay was at deep level. Libraries were prepared by immunoSEQ multiplex PCR; TCRdb keeps only in-frame clonotypes and omits some of them. The table has around 600,000 clones, roughly 95% seen once. Terminally differentiated effector memory CD45RA+ cells were left out of the naive CD8 fraction, which was CD45RO-negative and positively selected for CCR7. Overall study findings and caveats: Estimated richness was generally greater in naive than memory subsets. The study found lower generation probabilities in non-shared clonotypes than in those shared by all four donors.

Germline CDR1 and CDR2: GTSNPN and SVGIG (reference sequence). V lost 5 bases to trimming and J lost 2 bases, with 6 bases between them. CDR3 size: 11 residues. This clone came up once. The antigen is unknown. The chain couples TRBV30 to TRBJ1-2; D is uncertain. This TCR came from a woman in her 30s in good health. Material: naive CD8+ T cells sorted from blood. The CDR3 DNA is TGTGCCTGGGCCGGCAACTATGGCTACACCTTC. This encodes CAWAGNYGYTF.